A selection of T cell receptor beta chains follows, all from one sample in a study of cytomegalovirus exposure and HLA in healthy donors. This table comes from immunoSEQ multiplex PCR, and its TCRdb copy is limited to in-frame clones, with some not included. The sample lists 150,000 to 200,000 clones, about 80% seen once, with approximately 7% in the top ten. The source material was PBMCs. These receptors all come from a man in his late teens or twenties in good health and CMV-seropositive. Each CDR3 is given with its conserved first and last residue. A D gene is named only where the DNA matches it firmly. The listing skips clone size in some rows; elsewhere it reads once, few, many or a size class.

J	size	D	V	CDR3	DNA
TRBJ2-2	-	TRBD2	TRBV29-1	CSVEYGRGTGELFF	TGCAGCGTTGAATACGGGAGGGGCACCGGGGAGCTGTTTTTT
TRBJ2-5	-	TRBD2	TRBV28	CASSTRLAGTQETQYF	TGTGCCAGCAGCACTAGACTAGCGGGGACGCAAGAGACCCAGTACTTC
TRBJ1-3	-	TRBD1	TRBV28	CASSQGDRAGNTIYF	TGTGCCAGCAGTCAGGGGGACAGGGCTGGAAACACCATATATTTT
TRBJ1-1	-	-	TRBV7-9	CASSLPQGLNTEAFF	TGTGCCAGCAGCTTACCACAGGGCCTAAACACTGAAGCTTTCTTT
TRBJ2-5	-	TRBD2	TRBV4-2	CASSPGEGWETQYF	TGTGCCAGCAGCCCTGGGGAGGGGTGGGAGACCCAGTACTTC
TRBJ2-7	few	-	TRBV4-1	CASSAPGSYEQYF	TGCGCCAGCAGCGCTCCGGGGTCCTACGAGCAGTACTTC
TRBJ2-1	-	TRBD2	TRBV29-1	CSVDPSGVYNEQFF	TGCAGCGTTGACCCTAGCGGGGTATACAATGAGCAGTTCTTC
TRBJ2-7	-	-	TRBV7-2	CASSLQAGQGFYEQYF	TGTGCCAGCAGCTTACAGGCTGGGCAGGGGTTCTACGAGCAGTACTTC
TRBJ2-1	-	TRBD2	TRBV9	CASSSHPGLAGTNEQFF	TGTGCCAGCAGCTCTCACCCGGGACTAGCGGGAACCAATGAGCAGTTCTTC
TRBJ1-1	-	-	TRBV19	CASTPAGPNTEAFF	TGTGCCAGTACCCCAGCGGGCCCGAACACTGAAGCTTTCTTT
TRBJ2-7	-	-	TRBV2	CASSAVTYEQYF	TGTGCCAGCAGTGCGGTGACCTACGAGCAGTACTTC
TRBJ2-1	-	-	TRBV25-1	CASSEHRGSAYNEQFF	TGTGCCAGCAGTGAGCATAGAGGGTCCGCCTACAATGAGCAGTTCTTC
TRBJ2-3	-	TRBD2	TRBV4-2	CASSQGLAGTDTQYF	TGTGCCAGCAGCCAAGGACTAGCGGGAACAGATACGCAGTATTTT
TRBJ2-3	-	TRBD1	TRBV25-1	CASSGGQGRFTNTDTQYF	TGTGCCAGCAGTGGAGGACAGGGACGATTCACAAACACAGATACGCAGTATTTT
TRBJ2-7	once	-	TRBV4-2	CASSQDRASYYEQYF	TGTGCCAGCAGCCAAGATCGGGCTAGCTACTACGAGCAGTACTTC
TRBJ1-2	-	TRBD1	TRBV15	CATSRDFGDREYGYTF	TGTGCCACCAGCAGAGATTTCGGGGACAGAGAGTATGGCTACACCTTC
TRBJ2-7	-	TRBD2	TRBV28	CASRLGLRALTRFSYEQYF	TGTGCCAGCAGATTGGGACTAAGGGCCTTGACCCGGTTCTCCTACGAGCAGTACTTC
TRBJ1-5	-	-	TRBV30	CAWSLEYSNQPQHF	TGTGCCTGGAGTCTCGAGTATAGCAATCAGCCCCAGCATTTT
TRBJ1-5	-	TRBD1	TRBV28	CASSPRSGTGGLSNQPQHF	TGTGCCAGCAGTCCCCGATCCGGGACAGGGGGACTTAGCAATCAGCCCCAGCATTTT
TRBJ2-1	once	-	TRBV9	CASSVGHYNEQFF	TGTGCCAGCAGCGTTGGGCATTACAATGAGCAGTTCTTC
TRBJ1-2	few	-	TRBV11-1	CASSRRGDSINYGYTF	TGTGCCAGCAGCCGAAGGGGCGACAGCATCAACTATGGCTACACCTTC
TRBJ2-2	-	TRBD1	TRBV9	CASSPGQGTSNTGELFF	TGTGCCAGCAGTCCGGGACAGGGGACTTCGAACACCGGGGAGCTGTTTTTT
TRBJ2-7	-	-	TRBV27	CASSFIGGAQEQYF	TGTGCCAGCAGTTTTATAGGGGGGGCGCAGGAGCAGTACTTC
TRBJ1-3	-	-	TRBV9	CASSVVKPEGGNTIYF	TGTGCCAGCAGCGTAGTGAAGCCGGAGGGTGGAAACACCATATATTTT
TRBJ2-2	-	TRBD2	TRBV27	CASSSRGRTSGWLTRSGELFF	TGTGCCAGCAGTTCGAGGGGGCGGACTAGCGGGTGGCTGACAAGGTCCGGGGAGCTGTTTTTT
TRBJ2-1	-	-	TRBV6-6	CASSYPGNEQFF	TGTGCCAGCAGTTACCCCGGCAATGAGCAGTTCTTC
TRBJ2-1	-	TRBD2	TRBV6-1	CASSERTSGLYNEQFF	TGTGCCAGCAGTGAAAGGACTAGCGGCCTCTACAATGAGCAGTTCTTC
TRBJ2-7	-	TRBD2	TRBV7-6	CASSLAAGGPYEQYF	TGTGCCAGCAGCTTAGCGGCGGGAGGGCCCTACGAGCAGTACTTC
TRBJ2-2	-	TRBD2	TRBV4-2	CASSPPSGSLGAGELFF	TGTGCCAGCAGCCCGCCTAGCGGGAGCCTGGGGGCCGGGGAGCTGTTTTTT